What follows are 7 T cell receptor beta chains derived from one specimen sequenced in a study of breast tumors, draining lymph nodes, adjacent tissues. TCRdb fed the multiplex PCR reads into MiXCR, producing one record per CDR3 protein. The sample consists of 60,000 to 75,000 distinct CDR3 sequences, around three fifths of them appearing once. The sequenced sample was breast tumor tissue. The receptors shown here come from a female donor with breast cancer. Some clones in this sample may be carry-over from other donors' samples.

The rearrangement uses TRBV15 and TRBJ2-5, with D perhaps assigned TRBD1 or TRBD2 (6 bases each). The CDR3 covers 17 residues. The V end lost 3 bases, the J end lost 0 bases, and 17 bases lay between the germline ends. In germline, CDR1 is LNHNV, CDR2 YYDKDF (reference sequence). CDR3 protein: CATSSFGIGGYQETQYF. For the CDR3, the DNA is TGTGCCACCAGCAGTTTCGGAATAGGGGGGTACCAAGAGACCCAGTACTTC.

CDR3 loop: CATPSTDTQYF. The DNA of the CDR3 is TGTGCCACCCCTAGCACAGATACGCAGTATTTT. This chain connects TRBV2 to TRBJ2-3; D unresolved. This CDR3 contains 11 residues. Trimming took 10 bases from V and 0 from J, leaving 5 bases between them. In germline, CDR1 is SNHLY, CDR2 FYNNEI.

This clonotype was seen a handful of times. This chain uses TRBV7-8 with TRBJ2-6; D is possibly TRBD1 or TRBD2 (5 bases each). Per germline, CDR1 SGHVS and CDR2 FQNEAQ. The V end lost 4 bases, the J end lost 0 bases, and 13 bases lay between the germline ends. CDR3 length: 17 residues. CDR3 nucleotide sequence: TGTGCCAGCAGCTCCGGGACCGCCTTCTCTGGGGCCAACGTCCTGACTTTC. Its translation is CASSSGTAFSGANVLTF.

The CDR3 coding sequence is TGTGCCTGGAGCGCACCAGGCAGGGCTAATGAAAAACTGTTTTTT. This sequence encodes CAWSAPGRANEKLFF. The V and J genes are TRBV30 and TRBJ1-4; D is possibly TRBD1 (5 bases). There are 15 residues in the CDR3. Germline V gene data show CDR1 as GTSNPN and CDR2 as SVGIG (reference sequence). V was pared by 3 bases and J by 3 bases, with 14 bases between.

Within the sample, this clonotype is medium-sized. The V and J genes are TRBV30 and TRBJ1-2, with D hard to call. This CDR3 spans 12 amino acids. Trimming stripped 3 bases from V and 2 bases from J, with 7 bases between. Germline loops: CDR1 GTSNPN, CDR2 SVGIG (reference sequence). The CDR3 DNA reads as TGTGCCTGGAGAAAGGACAACTATGGCTACACCTTC. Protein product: CAWRKDNYGYTF. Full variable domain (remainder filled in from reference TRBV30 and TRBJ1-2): SQTIHQWPATLVQPVGSPLSLECTVEGTSNPNLYWYRQAAGRGLQLLFYSVGIGQISSEVPQNLSASRPQDRQFILSSKKLLLSDSGFYLCAWRKDNYGYTFGSGTRLTVV.

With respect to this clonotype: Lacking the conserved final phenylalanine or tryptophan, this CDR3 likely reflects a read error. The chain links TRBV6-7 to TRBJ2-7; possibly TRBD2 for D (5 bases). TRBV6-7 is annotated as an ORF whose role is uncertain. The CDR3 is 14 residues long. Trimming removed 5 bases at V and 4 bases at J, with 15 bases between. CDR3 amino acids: CASSRRVGFYEQYL. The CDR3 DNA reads TGTGCCAGCAGTCGGCGGGTGGGATTTTACGAGCAGTACCTC.

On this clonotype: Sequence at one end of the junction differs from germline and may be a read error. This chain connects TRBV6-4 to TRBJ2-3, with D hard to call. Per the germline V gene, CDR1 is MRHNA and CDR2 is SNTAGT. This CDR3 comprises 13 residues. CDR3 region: CGSSDQGTDTQYF. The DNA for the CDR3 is TGTGGCAGCAGTGACCAAGGCACAGATACGCAGTATTTT.